A selection of T cell receptor beta chains follows, all from one sample in a study of blood T cell repertoires in COVID-19. Measured with immunoSEQ multiplex PCR; TCRdb has only the in-frame clones, and not every one. The profile shows approximately 230,000 clones, 86% of them singletons. Specimen: PBMCs or T cells enriched from blood (not recorded which). These receptors originate from a man in his forties who had recovered from COVID-19. CDR3s include the opening cysteine and the closing phenylalanine or tryptophan. A D gene is named only where the DNA matches it firmly. Clone size appears in some rows only: once, few, many, or a class for an expanded clone.

size: few
V: TRBV19
J: TRBJ1-5
D: -
CDR3: CASSYGGNQPQHF
DNA: TGTGCCAGTAGTTATGGGGGGAACCAGCCCCAGCATTTT

size: -
V: TRBV12-3/TRBV12-4
J: TRBJ1-4
D: -
CDR3: CASAQRAYEKLFF
DNA: TGTGCCAGCGCACAGAGGGCCTACGAAAAACTGTTTTTT

size: -
V: TRBV29-1
J: TRBJ2-7
D: TRBD1
CDR3: CSVEDPNRQGGEQYF
DNA: TGCAGCGTTGAAGATCCCAATCGACAGGGCGGAGAGCAGTACTTC

size: -
V: TRBV5-1
J: TRBJ1-4
D: TRBD1
CDR3: CASSSPGQDNEKLFF
DNA: TGCGCCAGCAGCTCTCCGGGACAGGATAATGAAAAACTGTTTTTT

size: -
V: TRBV7-2
J: TRBJ2-3
D: -
CDR3: CASSPSQGTDTQYF
DNA: TGTGCCAGCAGCCCCTCGCAGGGGACAGATACGCAGTATTTT

size: -
V: TRBV7-2
J: TRBJ2-7
D: -
CDR3: CASSFQGGRYEQYF
DNA: TGTGCCAGCAGCTTTCAGGGGGGAAGGTACGAGCAGTACTTC

size: once
V: TRBV10-3
J: TRBJ1-1
D: -
CDR3: CATLGTDNTEAFF
DNA: TGTGCCACCCTGGGCACAGATAACACTGAAGCTTTCTTT

size: -
V: TRBV19
J: TRBJ1-5
D: -
CDR3: CASSIDRGGNQPQHF
DNA: TGTGCCAGTAGTATAGACAGGGGCGGTAATCAGCCCCAGCATTTT

size: -
V: TRBV19
J: TRBJ2-7
D: -
CDR3: CASSIDHRASSYEQYF
DNA: TGTGCCAGTAGTATAGATCACAGGGCGAGCTCCTACGAGCAGTACTTC

size: -
V: TRBV9
J: TRBJ2-3
D: -
CDR3: CASSTPSGLFTDTQYF
DNA: TGTGCCAGCAGCACACCCTCGGGACTGTTCACAGATACGCAGTATTTT

size: -
V: TRBV5-6
J: TRBJ2-5
D: -
CDR3: CASSATGPGETQYF
DNA: TGTGCCAGCAGCGCCACAGGGCCGGGAGAGACCCAGTACTTC

size: -
V: TRBV5-1
J: TRBJ2-3
D: -
CDR3: CASSLGPRSSTDTQYF
DNA: TGCGCCAGCAGCTTGGGCCCCCGGAGTAGCACAGATACGCAGTATTTT

size: -
V: TRBV29-1
J: TRBJ2-5
D: -
CDR3: CSVEPSETQYF
DNA: TGCAGCGTTGAACCTTCTGAGACCCAGTACTTC

size: -
V: TRBV7-2
J: TRBJ2-1
D: TRBD2
CDR3: CASSLFGGEGGSNEQFF
DNA: TGTGCCAGCAGCTTATTCGGAGGGGAGGGTGGGTCCAATGAGCAGTTCTTC

size: -
V: TRBV9
J: TRBJ1-1
D: -
CDR3: CASSPQTPNTEAFF
DNA: TGTGCCAGCAGCCCCCAGACACCGAACACTGAAGCTTTCTTT

size: few
V: TRBV13
J: TRBJ2-3
D: TRBD2
CDR3: CASSLEGTSGATDTQYF
DNA: TGTGCCAGCAGCTTAGAGGGGACTAGCGGGGCTACAGATACGCAGTATTTT

size: -
V: TRBV2
J: TRBJ2-1
D: TRBD2
CDR3: CASSEAGLAGHYNEQFF
DNA: TGTGCCAGCAGTGAAGCCGGACTAGCGGGACACTACAATGAGCAGTTCTTC

size: -
V: TRBV19
J: TRBJ1-5
D: TRBD1
CDR3: CASTDTGDQPQHF
DNA: TGTGCCAGTACCGATACAGGGGATCAGCCCCAGCATTTT

size: -
V: TRBV24-1
J: TRBJ2-1
D: -
CDR3: CATSGTGKSNEQFF
DNA: TGTGCCACCAGTGGTACCGGGAAGAGCAATGAGCAGTTCTTC

size: -
V: TRBV28
J: TRBJ1-3
D: -
CDR3: CASSSDSSGNTIYF
DNA: TGTGCCAGCAGTTCAGACAGCTCTGGAAACACCATATATTTT

size: -
V: TRBV7-9
J: TRBJ1-6
D: -
CDR3: CASIQGNNSPLHF
DNA: TGTGCCAGCATCCAGGGGAATAATTCACCCCTCCACTTT

size: -
V: TRBV4-1
J: TRBJ2-7
D: TRBD2
CDR3: CASSQVGNRGDYEQYF
DNA: TGCGCCAGCAGCCAAGTAGGCAACCGGGGGGACTACGAGCAGTACTTC

size: -
V: TRBV28
J: TRBJ1-2
D: -
CDR3: CASSLGQSSHGYTF
DNA: TGTGCCAGCAGTTTGGGCCAGTCTTCCCATGGCTACACCTTC

size: once
V: TRBV30
J: TRBJ2-2
D: TRBD2
CDR3: CAWSVRDYPYTGELFF
DNA: TGTGCCTGGAGTGTAAGGGACTATCCCTACACCGGGGAGCTGTTTTTT

size: -
V: TRBV7-9
J: TRBJ1-3
D: TRBD1
CDR3: CASRDRDSGNTIYF
DNA: TGTGCCAGCAGGGACAGGGACTCTGGAAACACCATATATTTT

size: -
V: TRBV5-1
J: TRBJ2-3
D: TRBD2
CDR3: CASSFLSGGAADTQYF
DNA: TGCGCCAGCAGCTTCTTGAGCGGGGGGGCCGCGGATACGCAGTATTTT

size: few
V: TRBV7-8
J: TRBJ2-1
D: TRBD1
CDR3: CASSLGQILSYNEQFF
DNA: TGTGCCAGCAGCTTGGGACAGATTCTCTCCTACAATGAGCAGTTCTTC

size: -
V: TRBV4-3
J: TRBJ2-7
D: -
CDR3: CASSQADGQSSYEQYF
DNA: TGCGCCAGCAGCCAAGCAGATGGACAGTCCTCCTACGAGCAGTACTTC